This T cell receptor beta chain appears in the sequencing data of a study of blood T cell repertoires in COVID-19. Study-wide background: In each case, the material was cDNA or gDNA derived from T cells, B-cell-depleted T cells, or PBMCs.

In the source study's methods: How many nucleated cells were present was estimated from reference gene primer amplification. Sequencing used immunoSEQ multiplex PCR; TCRdb keeps in-frame clones, though not all of them. V and J calls and clone size are as listed in that table; D and trimming were resolved from the DNA. Among 150,000 to 200,000 clones listed, 86% were seen once. CDR3 length: 15 residues. CDR1 and CDR2 (germline): SEHNR, FQNEAQ (reference sequence). With 5 bases clipped from V and 11 bases from J, the junction kept 15 bases outside the gene matches. The sequence derives from a woman aged 80 or older in a cohort sampled during active or convalescent COVID-19. The sequenced sample consisted of peripheral blood. This chain uses TRBV7-9 with TRBJ1-1; 9 positions agree with TRBD1. CDR3 protein: CASSPPLIFGQGAFF. The CDR3 DNA reads TGTGCCAGCAGCCCTCCTCTGATTTTTGGACAGGGGGCTTTCTTT.